The 27 T cell receptor beta chains given below trace back to one sample, sequenced in a study of control samples from healthy donors and cancer patients. Only in-frame clones appear in the TCRdb table, and some are missing; sequencing was by immunoSEQ multiplex PCR. The repertoire holds about 83,000 clones, with around 91% as singletons. Sequenced material: blood. The receptors stem from a man in his forties or fifties in good health.

The V and J genes are TRBV12-5 and TRBJ2-3; D is ambiguous. Germline CDR1 and CDR2: LGHNT and FRNRAP. Trimming cost V 4 bases and J 3 bases, with 5 bases left between them. The CDR3 length is 12 residues. The chain's CDR3 is CASGSSTDTQYF. The CDR3 nucleotides read TGTGCTAGTGGTTCATCGACAGATACGCAGTATTTT.

J is TRBJ1-2 and V is TRBV4-1; the D gene is possibly TRBD1 (5 bases). CDR1 is MGHRA, CDR2 YSYEKL, per germline. The CDR3 is made up of 13 amino acids. V was cut by 2 bases and J by 4 bases, with 8 bases left in between. This chain's CDR3 is CASSQRGGYGYTF. As DNA, the CDR3 is TGCGCCAGCAGCCAAAGGGGTGGCTATGGCTACACCTTC.

This clone was observed once. V usage is TRBV5-6 and J usage is TRBJ1-4; no clear D. Germline loops: CDR1 SGHDT, CDR2 YYEEEE. This CDR3 spans 17 amino acids. Trimming shortened V by 4 bases and J by 8 bases, and 24 bases separated the two germline ends. CDR3 DNA: TGTGCCAGCAGCCCGGGCCAGCGAGGGCCCATGCAGGAAAAACTGTTTTTT. Translating gives CASSPGQRGPMQEKLFF.

The chain has TRBV7-2 and TRBJ2-7; D not certain. Germline V gene sequence: CDR1 SGHTA, CDR2 FQGNSA. V shed 5 bases and J shed 3 bases, with 5 bases lying between them. The CDR3 length is 11 residues. CDR3 DNA sequence: TGTGCCAGCAGCCCGGGCTACGAGCAGTACTTC. Translated: CASSPGYEQYF.

The rearrangement uses TRBV6-5 and TRBJ2-3; D ambiguous. CDR1 is MNHEY, CDR2 SVGAGI, per germline. This CDR3 comprises 13 residues. The ends were cut back, 1 base at V and 4 bases at J, with 6 bases in the middle. CDR3 in amino acids: CASSYFLSDTQYF. The CDR3 nucleotides are TGTGCCAGCAGTTACTTTCTCTCAGATACGCAGTATTTT.

This clone occurred once. This chain uses TRBV3-1 (or the pseudogene TRBV3-2) with TRBJ1-4; tentatively, D is TRBD1 (5 bases). This CDR3 is built from 14 residues. V shed 5 bases and J shed 5 bases, with 12 bases lying between them. Germline V lookup: CDR1 LGHDT, CDR2 YNNKEL (reference sequence). CDR3 in DNA: TGTGCCAGCAGCTTTACCCAGGGCAATGAAAAACTGTTTTTT. Amino acid sequence: CASSFTQGNEKLFF.

The chain combines TRBV10-3 with TRBJ1-2; no reliable D call. The CDR3 covers 15 residues. V lost 6 bases to trimming and J lost 0 bases, with 14 bases between them. The germline V gene encodes CDR1 ENHRY and CDR2 SYGVKD. The CDR3 sequence is CAIRSDELANYGYTF. For the CDR3, the DNA is TGTGCCATCAGATCGGACGAACTAGCTAACTATGGCTACACCTTC.

The chain joins TRBV10-3 to TRBJ1-4; TRBD1 is a possible D gene (5 bases). CDR3 length equals 15 residues. Germline V gene sequence: CDR1 ENHRY, CDR2 SYGVKD. The V and J ends lost 4 bases and 5 bases respectively, with 14 bases between them. This CDR3 is CAISGGAEGNEKLFF. CDR3 nucleotides: TGTGCCATCAGTGGAGGGGCCGAGGGGAATGAAAAACTGTTTTTT.

V is TRBV10-3 and J is TRBJ2-3; 7 bases are shared with TRBD2. This CDR3 has 14 residues. From germline, CDR1 is ENHRY and CDR2 SYGVKD. V was pared by 6 bases and J by 2 bases, with 5 bases of the junction left unmatched. The CDR3 protein is CAISSSGNTDTQYF. The CDR3 DNA reads as TGTGCCATCAGCTCTAGCGGAAACACAGATACGCAGTATTTT.

The chain links TRBV27 to TRBJ1-6; no definite D call. V dropped 10 bases and J dropped 6 bases, with 19 bases sitting between them. The CDR3 sequence is 15 residues long. CDR1 and CDR2 (germline): MNHEY, SMNVEV (reference sequence). The CDR3 bases are TGTGCCACTTGCGAAACGGGAGCGGGTAATTCACCCCTCCACTTT. Its protein is CATCETGAGNSPLHF.

The chain joins TRBV4-2 to TRBJ1-2; TRBD1 matches at 7 bases. This CDR3 is built from 14 residues. After removal of 3 bases from V and 4 bases from J, the junction contained 5 bases not matched to a gene. Germline V gives CDR1 LGHNA, CDR2 YNFKEQ. The DNA of the CDR3 is TGTGCCAGCAGCCAGACCGGGACAGTCTATGGCTACACCTTC. Translating gives CASSQTGTVYGYTF.

This clone was observed once. V and J are TRBV10-3 and TRBJ1-2, with 9 bases matching TRBD1. Germline-derived CDR1 and CDR2 are ENHRY and SYGVKD. This CDR3 has 15 amino acids. After removal of 2 bases from V and 2 bases from J, the junction contained 3 bases not matched to a gene. The CDR3 nucleotides are TGTGCCATCAGTGAGGGACAGGGGTCGAACTATGGCTACACCTTC. As protein: CAISEGQGSNYGYTF.

The V and J genes are TRBV6-1 and TRBJ1-3, with unresolved D. V shed 2 bases and J shed 9 bases, with 2 bases lying between them. This CDR3 has 10 residues. The germline CDR1 and CDR2 sequences are MNHNS and SASEGT. The CDR3 DNA reads TGTGCCAGCAGTGAAATCACCATATATTTT. This codes for CASSEITIYF.

This chain joins TRBV19 and TRBJ1-6, with D perhaps matching TRBD1 (6 bases). Germline CDR1 and CDR2: LNHDA and SQIVND (reference sequence). The CDR3 extends over 15 amino acids. V lost 6 bases and J lost 2, with 11 bases in between. CDR3 residues: CASRDRTAYNSPLHF. Here the CDR3 DNA reads TGTGCCAGTAGAGACCGGACAGCCTATAATTCACCCCTCCACTTT.

The chain joins TRBV14 to TRBJ1-2; D is possibly TRBD1 (5 bases). There are 14 residues in the CDR3. Trimming shortened V by 0 bases and J by 6 bases, and 11 bases separated the two germline ends. Germline loops: CDR1 SGHDN, CDR2 FVKESK. CDR3 sequence (DNA): TGTGCCAGCAGCCAAGAGAGGGGAATAGATGGCTACACCTTC. This sequence encodes CASSQERGIDGYTF.

Only one count was recorded for this clone. The J gene is TRBJ2-5, the V gene TRBV30; 9 bases agree with TRBD2. V lost 3 bases, J lost 4 bases, and 9 bases stayed unmatched. Germline V gene lookup returns CDR1 GTSNPN and CDR2 SVGIG (reference sequence). This CDR3 has 15 amino acids. CDR3 DNA sequence: TGTGCCTGGAGCCTAGCGGGGCCGACGGGAGAGACCCAGTACTTC. Amino acids: CAWSLAGPTGETQYF.

The V gene is TRBV2, the J gene TRBJ1-1; 8 nucleotides align to TRBD1. J gave up 7 bases and V 5 bases, and 6 bases lay outside the gene matches. The V gene's germline CDR1 is SNHLY and CDR2 FYNNEI. CDR3 length equals 13 residues. The CDR3 sequence is CASSTGTGREAFF. DNA for the CDR3: TGTGCCAGCAGTACTGGGACAGGCCGTGAAGCTTTCTTT.

In this sample, this clone turned up once. The chain recombines TRBV6-5 with TRBJ1-1; 8 bases match TRBD1. The CDR3 has 13 amino acids. Germline V lookup: CDR1 MNHEY, CDR2 SVGAGI. With 2 bases clipped from V and 11 bases from J, the junction kept 7 bases outside the gene matches. CDR3 loop: CASSYGTGLEAFF. CDR3 nucleotide sequence: TGTGCCAGCAGTTACGGGACAGGTCTTGAGGCTTTCTTT.

This chain uses TRBV5-6 with TRBJ2-3; weak D call: TRBD2 (6 bases). The V and J ends lost 4 bases and 2 bases respectively, with 20 bases between them. Per the germline V gene, CDR1 is SGHDT and CDR2 is YYEEEE. This CDR3 is 17 amino acids long. In DNA, the CDR3 is TGTGCCAGCAGCACCTACCAGGGAGGCCCAAACACAGATACGCAGTATTTT. It translates to CASSTYQGGPNTDTQYF.

The chain uses TRBV7-9 and TRBJ2-2, with 7 bases matching TRBD2. The CDR3 length is 16 residues. The V gene's germline CDR1 is SEHNR and CDR2 FQNEAQ (reference sequence). The trim removed 0 bases at V and 0 bases at J, leaving 1 base unmatched. In DNA form, the CDR3 reads TGTGCCAGCAGCTTAGCGAGCGGGGCGAACACCGGGGAGCTGTTTTTT. Protein: CASSLASGANTGELFF.

The chain employs TRBV5-1 and TRBJ2-1; TRBD2 matches at 8 bases. Germline lookup yields CDR1 SGHRS and CDR2 YFSETQ. The CDR3 length is 14 residues. With V trimmed by 5 bases and J by 6 bases, 7 bases remained unmatched. The CDR3 region is CASRGGGSVNEQFF. DNA of the CDR3: TGCGCCAGCAGGGGCGGGGGGAGTGTCAATGAGCAGTTCTTC.

The chain recombines TRBV30 with TRBJ2-1, with TRBD2 identical over 8 bases. V lost 4 bases to trimming and J lost 3 bases; unmatched junction nucleotides: 8. Germline V gene lookup returns CDR1 GTSNPN and CDR2 SVGIG (reference sequence). This CDR3 is 15 amino acids long. CDR3 sequence reads: CAWNRAGGNYNEQFF. DNA for the CDR3: TGTGCCTGGAACCGGGCGGGGGGCAACTACAATGAGCAGTTCTTC.

This clone was detected once. This sequence joins TRBV24-1 and TRBJ2-3; the D is unclear. Looked up from germline, CDR1 is KGHDR and CDR2 is SFDVKD. Trimming removed 7 bases at V and 0 bases at J, with 16 bases between. The CDR3 is made up of 16 amino acids. The CDR3 protein is CATSSSGASSTDTQYF. DNA of the CDR3: TGTGCCACCAGCTCCTCAGGCGCCTCTAGCACAGATACGCAGTATTTT.

The V and J genes are TRBV15 and TRBJ1-1, with a possible D match to TRBD1 (5 bases). Germline assignment: CDR1 LNHNV and CDR2 YYDKDF (reference sequence). Trimming left V 6 bases short and J 1 base short, with 15 bases between. This CDR3 spans 15 amino acids. Written as DNA, the CDR3 is TGTGCCACCAGGCTAACTGGGGCGAAGAACACTGAAGCTTTCTTT. It yields the protein CATRLTGAKNTEAFF.

The J gene is TRBJ2-1, the V gene TRBV6-6; possible D gene TRBD2, 5 bases. CDR3 size: 13 residues. Between the trimmed V and J ends, which lost 4 bases and 2 bases, there was a span of 6 bases. The germline CDR1 and CDR2 sequences are MNHNY and SVGAGI (reference sequence). For the CDR3, the DNA is TGTGCCAGCAGTTCCGGGGCCTACAATGAGCAGTTCTTC. As protein: CASSSGAYNEQFF.

This sequence joins TRBV19 and TRBJ2-2, with D tentatively TRBD1 or TRBD2 (5 bases each). This CDR3 spans 15 amino acids. CDR1 and CDR2 from the germline V gene are LNHDA and SQIVND (reference sequence). The V gene lost 7 bases and the J gene lost 2 bases, with 14 bases spanning the gap. CDR3 nucleotide sequence: TGTGCCAGTAAGGGACGGACTGATAACACCGGGGAGCTGTTTTTT. Translation gives CASKGRTDNTGELFF.

This clone was detected once. The V and J genes are TRBV12-3 or TRBV12-4 and TRBJ1-2; perhaps TRBD1 as D (5 bases). The CDR3 has 13 amino acids. V lost 3 bases and J 9 bases, leaving 14 bases between the germline ends. The CDR3 DNA reads as TGTGCCAGCAGTTTGGGAACACAGGCCCGCTACACCTTC. This translates into CASSLGTQARYTF.